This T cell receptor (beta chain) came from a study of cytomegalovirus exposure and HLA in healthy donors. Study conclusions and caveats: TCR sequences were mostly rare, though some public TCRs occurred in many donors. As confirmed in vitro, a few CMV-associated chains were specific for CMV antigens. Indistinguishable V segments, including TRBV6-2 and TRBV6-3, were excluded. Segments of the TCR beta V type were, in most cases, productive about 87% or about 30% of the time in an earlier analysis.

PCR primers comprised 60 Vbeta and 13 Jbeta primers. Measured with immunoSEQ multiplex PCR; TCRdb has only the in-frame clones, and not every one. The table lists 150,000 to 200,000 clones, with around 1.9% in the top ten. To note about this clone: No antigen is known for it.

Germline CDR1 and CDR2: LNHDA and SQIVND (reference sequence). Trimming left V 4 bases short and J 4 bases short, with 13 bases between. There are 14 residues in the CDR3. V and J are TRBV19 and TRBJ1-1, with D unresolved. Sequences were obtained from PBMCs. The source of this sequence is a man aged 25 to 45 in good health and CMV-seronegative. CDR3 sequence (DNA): TGTGCCAGTAGTACAACCCGGGGAGGCACTGAAGCTTTCTTT. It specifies CASSTTRGGTEAFF.